This is a list of T cell receptor beta chains from one sample in a study of blood T cell repertoires in COVID-19. The method was immunoSEQ multiplex PCR; TCRdb's version includes in-frame clones alone and lacks a portion of them. The sample carries about 430,000 clones, 75% to 90% recorded once. The sample comprised PBMCs or T cells enriched from blood (not recorded which). The receptor set was obtained from a man aged 25 to 40 who had recovered from COVID-19. CDR3s include the opening cysteine and the closing phenylalanine or tryptophan. A D gene is named only where the DNA matches it firmly. Only part of the rows carry a size: once, few, many, or a class if the clone is expanded.

>TRBV12-3/TRBV12-4|NA|TRBJ2-5|NA
CASTERIQETQYF
TGTGCCAGCACCGAGCGGATACAAGAGACCCAGTACTTC
>TRBV13|NA|TRBJ1-1|TRBD1
CASSLQGAVENTEAFF
TGTGCCAGCAGCTTACAGGGGGCCGTGGAGAACACTGAAGCTTTCTTT
>TRBV13|NA|TRBJ2-7|TRBD1
CASSSTSGTGRYEQYF
TGTGCCAGCAGCTCCACCTCCGGGACAGGGCGCTACGAGCAGTACTTC
>TRBV9|NA|TRBJ2-2|TRBD1
CASSSSPEQGADTGELFF
TGTGCCAGCAGCTCCAGCCCGGAACAGGGGGCGGACACCGGGGAGCTGTTTTTT
>TRBV27|NA|TRBJ1-6|TRBD1
CASGGGTGRSPLHF
TGTGCCAGCGGGGGAGGGACAGGGCGATCACCCCTCCACTTT
>TRBV7-8|NA|TRBJ2-5|TRBD2
CASSVYRGLAESREKETQYF
TGTGCCAGCAGTGTATACCGCGGACTAGCGGAATCCAGGGAAAAAGAGACCCAGTACTTC
>TRBV25-1|NA|TRBJ2-1|TRBD1
CASSEDRNNEQFF
TGTGCCAGCAGTGAGGACAGGAACAATGAGCAGTTCTTC
>TRBV19|once|TRBJ2-1|TRBD2
CASSIAGTSGNEQFF
TGTGCCAGTAGTATAGCCGGGACTAGCGGCAATGAGCAGTTCTTC
>TRBV27|NA|TRBJ2-7|TRBD2
CASRSFSGPGLAVSYEQYF
TGTGCCAGCAGGTCATTTTCCGGCCCGGGACTAGCGGTTTCCTACGAGCAGTACTTC
>TRBV10-3|NA|TRBJ2-3|NA
CAISGQGTDTQYF
TGTGCCATCAGTGGGCAGGGAACAGATACGCAGTATTTT
>TRBV28|once|TRBJ2-7|TRBD1
CASSPKGQGILEQYF
TGTGCCAGCAGCCCGAAGGGACAGGGTATTTTGGAGCAGTACTTC
>TRBV5-1|NA|TRBJ2-7|TRBD2
CASSQGLAVSYEQYF
TGCGCCAGCAGCCAGGGACTAGCGGTCTCCTACGAGCAGTACTTC
>TRBV18|NA|TRBJ2-1|TRBD2
CASSPILLAGLGYNEQFF
TGTGCCAGCTCACCCATACTGCTAGCGGGCCTGGGCTACAATGAGCAGTTCTTC
>TRBV7-8|NA|TRBJ2-1|NA
CASSLSGQFVNEQFF
TGTGCCAGCAGCTTATCTGGGCAGTTCGTGAATGAGCAGTTCTTC
>TRBV24-1|NA|TRBJ2-7|TRBD2
CATSDNAGTSSFYEQYF
TGTGCCACCAGTGACAACGCCGGGACTAGCTCTTTTTACGAGCAGTACTTC
>TRBV19|NA|TRBJ2-7|TRBD1
CASGPGQGISYEQYF
TGTGCCAGTGGCCCGGGACAGGGGATCTCCTACGAGCAGTACTTC
>TRBV6-2/TRBV6-3|NA|TRBJ2-7|NA
CASSYASTAYEQYF
TGTGCCAGCAGTTACGCTTCGACAGCCTACGAGCAGTACTTC
>TRBV6-5|NA|TRBJ1-6|NA
CASSSPEGGGNSPLHF
TGTGCCAGCAGTTCCCCGGAGGGAGGGGGAAATTCACCCCTCCACTTT
>TRBV11-1|NA|TRBJ2-7|TRBD1
CASSRDSTSYEQYF
TGTGCCAGCAGCCGGGACAGTACCTCCTACGAGCAGTACTTC
>TRBV28|once|TRBJ2-5|NA
CASSSFTGLETQYF
TGTGCCAGCAGTTCGTTCACTGGACTAGAGACCCAGTACTTC
>TRBV27|NA|TRBJ1-4|NA
CASRDRSAVNEKLFF
TGTGCCAGCAGAGACAGAAGCGCAGTTAATGAAAAACTGTTTTTT
>TRBV5-1|once|TRBJ2-1|TRBD2
CASRKGLAGDNEQFF
TGCGCCAGCAGAAAAGGACTAGCGGGGGACAATGAGCAGTTCTTC
>TRBV5-1|NA|TRBJ2-3|TRBD2
CASSFGEGRQDTQYF
TGCGCCAGCAGCTTCGGGGAGGGAAGACAAGATACGCAGTATTTT
>TRBV6-5|NA|TRBJ2-1|NA
CASSYVPNSYNEQFF
TGTGCCAGCAGTTACGTCCCTAACTCCTACAATGAGCAGTTCTTC